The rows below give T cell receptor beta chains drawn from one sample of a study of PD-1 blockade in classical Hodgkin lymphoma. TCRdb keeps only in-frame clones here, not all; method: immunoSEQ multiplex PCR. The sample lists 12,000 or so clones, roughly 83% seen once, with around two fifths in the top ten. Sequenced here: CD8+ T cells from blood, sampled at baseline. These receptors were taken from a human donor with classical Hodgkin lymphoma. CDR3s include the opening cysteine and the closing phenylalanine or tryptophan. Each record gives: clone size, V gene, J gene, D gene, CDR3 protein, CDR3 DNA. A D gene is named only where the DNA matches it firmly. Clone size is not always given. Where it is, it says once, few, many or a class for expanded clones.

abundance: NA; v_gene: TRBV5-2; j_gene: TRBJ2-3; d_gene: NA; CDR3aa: CASSLASSWGSDTQYF; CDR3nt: TGTGCCAGCAGCTTAGCTTCTAGTTGGGGGTCCGATACGCAGTATTTT
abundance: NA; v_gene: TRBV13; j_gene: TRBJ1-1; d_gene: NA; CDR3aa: CASSRYGNTEAFF; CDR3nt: TGTGCCAGCAGTCGGTATGGGAACACTGAAGCTTTCTTT
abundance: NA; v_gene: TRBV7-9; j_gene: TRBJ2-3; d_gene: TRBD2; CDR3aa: CASSLRWGLAGITDTQYF; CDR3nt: TGTGCCAGCAGCCTCCGGTGGGGCCTAGCGGGAATCACAGATACGCAGTATTTT
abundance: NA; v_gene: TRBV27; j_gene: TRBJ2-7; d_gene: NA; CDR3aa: CASSFGGGGYEQYF; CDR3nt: TGTGCCAGCAGTTTTGGAGGAGGGGGCTACGAGCAGTACTTC
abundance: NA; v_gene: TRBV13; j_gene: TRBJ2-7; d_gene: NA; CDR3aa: CASSRGEQYF; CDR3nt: TGTGCCAGCAGTCGGGGCGAGCAGTACTTC
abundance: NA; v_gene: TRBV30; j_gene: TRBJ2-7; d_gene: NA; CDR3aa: CAWSGGGRHFYEQYF; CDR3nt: TGTGCCTGGAGTGGGGGCGGGCGACACTTCTACGAGCAGTACTTC
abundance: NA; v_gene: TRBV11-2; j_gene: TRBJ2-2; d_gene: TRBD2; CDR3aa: CASSSVAGNTGELFF; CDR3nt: TGTGCCAGCAGCTCCGTAGCGGGGAACACCGGGGAGCTGTTTTTT
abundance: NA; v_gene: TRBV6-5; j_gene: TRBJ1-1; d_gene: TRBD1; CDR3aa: CASSVQTGGNTEAFF; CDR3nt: TGTGCCAGCAGTGTCCAGACAGGGGGAAACACTGAAGCTTTCTTT
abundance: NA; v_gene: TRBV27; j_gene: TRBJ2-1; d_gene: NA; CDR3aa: CASSPSAGSSYNEQFF; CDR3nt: TGTGCCAGCAGTCCCTCCGCGGGAAGCTCCTACAATGAGCAGTTCTTC
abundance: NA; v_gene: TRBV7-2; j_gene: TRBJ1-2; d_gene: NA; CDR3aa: CASSLAIELAGDGYTF; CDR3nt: TGTGCCAGCAGCTTAGCGATCGAGTTGGCAGGGGATGGCTACACCTTC
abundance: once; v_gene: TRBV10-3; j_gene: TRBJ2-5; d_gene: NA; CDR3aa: CAISVPLSETQYF; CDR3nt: TGTGCCATCAGTGTGCCTTTATCTGAGACCCAGTACTTC
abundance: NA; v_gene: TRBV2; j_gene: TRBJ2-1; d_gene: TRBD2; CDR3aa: CASSEALIGTGGRGEQFF; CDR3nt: TGTGCCAGCAGTGAAGCGTTGATTGGCACGGGGGGTCGGGGTGAGCAGTTCTTC
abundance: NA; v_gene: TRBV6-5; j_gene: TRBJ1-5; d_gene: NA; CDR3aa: CASGAHSNQPQHF; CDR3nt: TGTGCCAGCGGAGCCCATAGCAATCAGCCCCAGCATTTT
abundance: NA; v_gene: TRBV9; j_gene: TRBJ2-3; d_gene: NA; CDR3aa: CASSLASSWGSDTQYF; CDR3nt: TGTGCCAGCAGCTTAGCTTCTAGTTGGGGGTCCGATACGCAGTATTTT